Following are 8 T cell receptor beta chains from one sample sequenced in a study of a mutant IDH1 vaccine in newly diagnosed glioma. Clones were sequenced by immunoSEQ multiplex PCR, and TCRdb holds only the in-frame ones, with some missing. The table includes about 60,000 clones, roughly 79% detected once. Their specific antigens are unknown. Stated time point: week 35, safety follow-up. In the vaccine, a single dose held 300 ug of the mutant IDH1 20-mer peptide, along with topical imiquimod. The sample in question was PBMCs, obtained from a glioma patient whose treatment included an IDH1 peptide vaccine. The source of these receptors is a man in his forties with glioma.

The V and J genes are TRBV19 and TRBJ2-1, with a possible D match to TRBD1 (5 bases). V was shortened by 3 bases and J by 3 bases, with 9 bases between the two germline ends. The CDR3 is 14 residues long. Looked up from germline, CDR1 is LNHDA and CDR2 is SQIVND (reference sequence). CDR3 nucleotides: TGTGCCAGTAGTATCAGGGAATACTACAATGAGCAGTTCTTC. It specifies CASSIREYYNEQFF.

As for this clone: At one end, the junction sequence differs from germline, possibly due to a read error. Distinct nucleotide sequences in the sample also encode this CDR3. The CDR3 DNA reads as TGTGCCTGGAGTGTACTAAACAATGAACAGTTCTTC. It encodes CAWSVLNNEQFF. The genes are TRBV30 and TRBJ2-1; D unclear. The CDR3 runs to 12 residues. Germline CDR1 GTSNPN, CDR2 SVGIG (reference sequence).

This clone was seen a handful of times. An end of the junction differs from the germline gene, which may be a read error. The chain joins TRBV15 to TRBJ2-3; TRBD2 matches 9 bases. The CDR3 length is 15 residues. Germline assignment: CDR1 LNHNV and CDR2 YYDKDF (reference sequence). The CDR3 loop reads CATSRGGGDTDTQYF. The CDR3 DNA reads as TGTGCCACCAGTAGAGGCGGGGGGGATACAGATACGCAGTATTTT. The full variable domain, rest sourced from reference TRBV15 and TRBJ2-3, is DAMVIQNPRYQVTQFGKPVTLSCSQTLNHNVMYWYQQKSSQAPKLLFHYYDKDFNNEADTPDNFQSRRPNTSFCFLDIRSPGLGDTAMYLCATSRGGGDTDTQYFGPGTRLTVL.

This chain connects TRBV5-4 to TRBJ2-7, with D possibly being TRBD2 (7 bases). The V and J ends lost 7 bases and 2 bases respectively, with 19 bases between them. There are 15 residues in the CDR3. CDR1 and CDR2 from the germline V gene are SGHNT and YYREEE (reference sequence). The CDR3 DNA follows: TGTGCCAGCTCTGGGGCGGGGGCCTTAACCTACGAGCAGTACTTC. As protein: CASSGAGALTYEQYF.

V gene TRBV6-5 combines with J gene TRBJ2-2; no clear D gene. Germline V CDR1 and CDR2: MNHEY, SVGAGI. Trimming stripped 7 bases from V and 2 bases from J, with 2 bases between. The CDR3 extends over 11 amino acids. The CDR3 sequence is CASKNTGELFF. In DNA, the CDR3 is TGTGCCAGCAAAAACACCGGGGAGCTGTTTTTT.

V gene TRBV11-2 combines with J gene TRBJ2-3; D ambiguous. The CDR3 consists of 14 residues. Trimming removed 6 bases from V and 2 bases from J, with 12 bases in between. CDR1 and CDR2 from the germline V gene are SGHAT and FQNNGV. The CDR3, as DNA: TGTGCCAGCAGGACTTGGGCCAACACAGATACGCAGTATTTT. Protein: CASRTWANTDTQYF.

This clone was detected once. The CDR3 DNA reads TGCGCCAGCAGCCAAGATGGGGGGAACACCGGGGAGCTGTTTTTT. It yields the protein CASSQDGGNTGELFF. This sequence joins TRBV4-3 and TRBJ2-2; D is tentatively TRBD1 or TRBD2 (5 bases each). CDR3 length equals 15 residues. The V gene's germline CDR1 is LGHNA and CDR2 YSLEER. V was trimmed by 0 bases and J by 1 base, leaving 6 bases between them.

This sequence joins TRBV7-2 and TRBJ2-3; 8 bases are a match to TRBD2. The CDR3 covers 16 residues. Germline CDR1 SGHTA, CDR2 FQGNSA. V shed 5 bases and J 3 bases; nucleotides not matched to a gene: 10. CDR3 amino acids: CASSPTMAGGTDTQYF. CDR3 nucleotide sequence: TGTGCCAGCAGCCCCACGATGGCGGGGGGTACAGATACGCAGTATTTT.